The clone carrying this TCR beta chain appeared many times. The target antigen is unknown. How the authors handled the data: From approximately 25,000 to 650,000 TCRs were found per sample, with a median of about 96,000. MiXCR, run by TCRdb on the RACE reads, gives a single entry per CDR3 protein. The V and J calls here are based on TCRdb, not the publication. The data show some 80,000 distinct CDR3 sequences, 9.5% to 13% seen once. Specified time point: patch test 2, 6 weeks after DPC sensitization. The treatment: therapeutic diphenylcyclopropenone sensitization with weekly scalp DPC. The sample comes from a study of human T cells and chemical hapten exposure. General study results and limits: Positive correlation was observed between PT1 expanded TCR counts and patch test score.

The CDR3 spans 15 residues. V was clipped by 0 bases and J by 5 bases, with 13 bases between them. CDR1 and CDR2 from the germline V gene are LGHDT and YNNKEL (reference sequence). This clonotype originated in a woman aged 25 to 45 with alopecia areata. Some clones in this sample may be carry-over from other donors' samples. The sequencing used whole blood, collected in connection with sensitization to the hapten diphenylcyclopropenone (DPC). This chain connects TRBV3-1 to TRBJ2-5, with no clear D. Written as DNA, the CDR3 is TGTGCCAGCAGCCAAGAGCTTAGACCCCCGGAGACCCAGTACTTC. Amino acids: CASSQELRPPETQYF.